This T cell receptor beta chain was captured in a study of technical replicates of blood from a handful of donors. TCRdb's copy holds only in-frame clones and misses some; the assay was immunoSEQ multiplex PCR. The table shows tens of thousands of clones, with roughly nine tenths occurring only once. The V and J ends lost 0 bases and 10 bases respectively, with 10 bases between them. Germline CDR1 reads MNHEY; CDR2 reads SVGAGI. The CDR3 sequence is 13 residues long. The sample comprised T cells isolated from PBMCs. The clonotype originates from a human donor in good health. V gene TRBV6-5 combines with J gene TRBJ2-1, with D perhaps matching TRBD2 (5 bases). The CDR3 is CASSYSSAYEQFF. For the CDR3, the DNA is TGTGCCAGCAGTTACTCTAGCGCGTACGAGCAGTTCTTC.